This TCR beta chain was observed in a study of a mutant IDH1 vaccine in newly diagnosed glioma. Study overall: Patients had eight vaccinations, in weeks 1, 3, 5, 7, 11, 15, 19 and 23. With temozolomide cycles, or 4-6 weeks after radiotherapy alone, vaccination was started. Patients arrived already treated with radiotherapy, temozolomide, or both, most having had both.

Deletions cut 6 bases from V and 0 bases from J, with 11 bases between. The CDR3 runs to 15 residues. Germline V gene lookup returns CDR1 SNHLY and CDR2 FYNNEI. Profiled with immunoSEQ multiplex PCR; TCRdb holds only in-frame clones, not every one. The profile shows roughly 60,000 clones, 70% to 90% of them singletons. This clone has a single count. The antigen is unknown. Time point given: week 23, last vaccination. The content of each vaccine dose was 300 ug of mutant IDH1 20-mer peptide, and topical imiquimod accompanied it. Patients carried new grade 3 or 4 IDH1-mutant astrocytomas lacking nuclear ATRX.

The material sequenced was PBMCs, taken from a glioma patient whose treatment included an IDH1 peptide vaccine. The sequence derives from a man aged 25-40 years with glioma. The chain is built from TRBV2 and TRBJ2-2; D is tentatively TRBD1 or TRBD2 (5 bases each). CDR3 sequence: CASRFGTTNTGELFF. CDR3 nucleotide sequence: TGTGCCAGCAGGTTCGGGACCACGAACACCGGGGAGCTGTTTTTT.